These 24 T cell receptor beta chains originate from one sample sequenced in a study of cytomegalovirus exposure and HLA in healthy donors. Primers for the PCR totalled 60 Vbeta and 13 Jbeta. Sequencing was performed with immunoSEQ multiplex PCR; in TCRdb, only in-frame clones are kept and a portion is missing. The sample includes 150,000 to 250,000 clones, about four fifths of them seen just once. Sample: PBMCs. These TCRs come from a girl between 5 and 17 years old in good health and CMV-seropositive.

This clone was found once. The chain joins TRBV5-4 to TRBJ1-4, with 7 nucleotides matching TRBD1. The CDR3 spans 17 residues. Per germline, CDR1 SGHNT and CDR2 YYREEE (reference sequence). The ends lost 0 bases at V and 5 bases at J; junction bases unmatched: 10. The CDR3 DNA is TGTGCCAGCAGCTTGGGGACCATGGGCAGGGGGAATGAAAAACTGTTTTTT. It codes for CASSLGTMGRGNEKLFF.

The table lists this clone with a few counts. The chain employs TRBV19 and TRBJ2-6; possibly TRBD2 for D (6 bases). The ends were cut back, 10 bases at V and 7 bases at J, with 23 bases in the middle. Germline CDR1 is LNHDA and CDR2 is SQIVND (reference sequence). This CDR3 is built from 16 residues. CDR3 protein: CATTPLGGGVANVLTF. CDR3 sequence (DNA): TGTGCCACAACACCTTTAGGCGGAGGGGTAGCCAACGTCCTGACTTTC.

This clone is a singleton in its sample. J is TRBJ2-7 and V is TRBV4-1, with TRBD1 matching over 8 bases. The length of the CDR3 is 15 residues. V lost 4 bases and J lost 4; bases outside the gene matches: 9. Looked up from germline, CDR1 is MGHRA and CDR2 is YSYEKL. The CDR3 DNA follows: TGCGCCAGCAGCCCGGACAGGGAAGGAAGGTACGAGCAGTACTTC. It translates to CASSPDREGRYEQYF.

The chain recombines TRBV7-8 with TRBJ1-2; tentative D call: TRBD1 (5 bases). Germline V gene lookup returns CDR1 SGHVS and CDR2 FQNEAQ. The CDR3 contains 15 residues. The V gene lost 5 bases and the J gene lost 1 base, with 14 bases spanning the gap. The CDR3 bases are TGTGCCAGCAGCCCCACGCGGGGGTTTAACTATGGCTACACCTTC. Its protein product is CASSPTRGFNYGYTF.

V is TRBV5-4 and J is TRBJ1-6; 10 bases are a match to TRBD1. Germline loops: CDR1 SGHNT, CDR2 YYREEE (reference sequence). The CDR3 has 15 amino acids. With V trimmed by 4 bases and J by 8 bases, 6 bases remained unmatched. The CDR3 nucleotides read TGTGCCAGCAGCCGGGCCGGGACAGGGGATTCACCCCTCCACTTT. Amino acids: CASSRAGTGDSPLHF.

The chain recombines TRBV15 with TRBJ2-2; D unresolved. This CDR3 is 15 amino acids long. V lost 7 bases, J lost 0 bases, and 12 bases lay in between. CDR1 and CDR2 from the germline V gene are LNHNV and YYDKDF (reference sequence). The CDR3 reads CATNESPANTGELFF. The DNA of the CDR3 is TGTGCCACCAACGAAAGCCCCGCGAACACCGGGGAGCTGTTTTTT.

This clone occurred a few times. The chain couples TRBV19 to TRBJ2-3; the D is unclear. V was trimmed by 3 bases and J by 2 bases, leaving 9 bases between them. There are 14 residues in the CDR3. The germline V gene has CDR1 LNHDA and CDR2 SQIVND (reference sequence). The CDR3 spells CASSISTATDTQYF. The CDR3 bases are TGTGCCAGTAGTATTTCCACAGCCACAGATACGCAGTATTTT.

The V gene is TRBV19, the J gene TRBJ1-5; maybe TRBD1 (6 bases). V lost 7 bases and J 4 bases, leaving 11 bases between the germline ends. This CDR3 is built from 13 residues. The germline V gene has CDR1 LNHDA and CDR2 SQIVND (reference sequence). The CDR3 sequence: CASTSTGNQPQHF. The DNA for the CDR3 is TGTGCCAGTACCTCAACAGGGAATCAGCCCCAGCATTTT. The full variable domain, completed using reference TRBV19 and TRBJ1-5, is DGGITQSPKYLFRKEGQNVTLSCEQNLNHDAMYWYRQDPGQGLRLIYYSQIVNDFQKGDIAEGYSVSREKKESFPLTVTSAQKNPTAFYLCASTSTGNQPQHFGDGTRLSIL.

The chain links TRBV5-1 to TRBJ1-1, with D unresolved. CDR1 and CDR2 (germline): SGHRS, YFSETQ. With 4 bases removed from V and 6 bases from J, the gap between germline ends came to 16 bases. The CDR3 spans 14 residues. CDR3 sequence (DNA): TGCGCCAGCAGCCTATCGGGAGGGAGGCCTGAAGCTTTCTTT. Protein: CASSLSGGRPEAFF.

The chain links TRBV5-6 to TRBJ2-1, with D possibly being TRBD1 (6 bases). The length of the CDR3 is 16 residues. Germline CDR1 is SGHDT and CDR2 is YYEEEE. The V gene lost 1 base and the J gene lost 4 bases, with 15 bases spanning the gap. The CDR3 sequence is CASSLMGQNLYNEQFF. The CDR3 DNA follows: TGTGCCAGCAGCTTGATGGGACAAAACCTTTACAATGAGCAGTTCTTC.

This clone was recorded only once. The V and J genes are TRBV4-1 and TRBJ1-3, with TRBD1 identical over 7 bases. Germline lookup yields CDR1 MGHRA and CDR2 YSYEKL. Trimming took 3 bases from V and 7 from J; bases not matched to a gene: 9. The CDR3 runs to 15 residues. CDR3 sequence (DNA): TGCGCCAGCAGCCACTTAGACAGGGATGGGAACACCATATATTTT. Amino acids: CASSHLDRDGNTIYF.

V gene TRBV19 combines with J gene TRBJ2-7; D may be TRBD1 (6 bases). Germline values: CDR1 LNHDA, CDR2 SQIVND (reference sequence). Trimming shortened V by 1 base and J by 5 bases, and 12 bases separated the two germline ends. The CDR3 totals 14 residues. The CDR3 is CASSIGQQGNEQYF. For the CDR3, the DNA is TGTGCCAGTAGTATAGGGCAACAGGGTAACGAGCAGTACTTC.

This clone was picked up a small number of times. The chain has TRBV30 and TRBJ2-5; TRBD2 aligns across 11 bases. Germline CDR1 is GTSNPN and CDR2 is SVGIG (reference sequence). The CDR3 runs to 15 residues. The V and J ends lost 3 bases and 7 bases, in that order; junction bases with no gene match: 10. The CDR3 DNA follows: TGTGCCTGGAGCCCCGCGGGACTAGCGGCGGGGACCCAGTACTTC. This codes for CAWSPAGLAAGTQYF.

The chain has TRBV5-8 and TRBJ2-1; 7 bases map to TRBD2. The CDR3 loop spans 15 amino acids. Per germline, CDR1 SGHTS and CDR2 YDEGEE. Unmatched junction bases numbered 11, after V lost 4 bases and J lost 7 bases. CDR3 coding DNA: TGTGCCAGCAGCCCCCGGGGAGCGGGGATAAATGAGCAGTTCTTC. It specifies CASSPRGAGINEQFF. Full variable domain (rest looked up from reference TRBV5-8 and TRBJ2-1): EAGVTQSPTHLIKTRGQQATLRCSPISGHTSVYWYQQALGLGLQFLLWYDEGEERNRGNFPPRFSGRQFPNYSSELNVNALELEDSALYLCASSPRGAGINEQFFGPGTRLTVL.

The rearrangement uses TRBV30 and TRBJ1-3; no clear D gene. Trimming took off 3 bases at V and 4 bases at J, with 16 bases between the two ends. The CDR3 is 15 amino acids. Looked up from germline, CDR1 is GTSNPN and CDR2 is SVGIG (reference sequence). The CDR3, as DNA: TGTGCCTGGAGGGAGTTTTTGGGAGGCGGAAACACCATATATTTT. Residues: CAWREFLGGGNTIYF. The variable domain in full, with the rest retrieved from reference TRBV30 and TRBJ1-3, is SQTIHQWPATLVQPVGSPLSLECTVEGTSNPNLYWYRQAAGRGLQLLFYSVGIGQISSEVPQNLSASRPQDRQFILSSKKLLLSDSGFYLCAWREFLGGGNTIYFGEGSWLTVV.

The rearrangement joins TRBV9 to TRBJ2-2, with 7 nucleotides matching TRBD2. CDR3 length: 17 amino acids. The V and J ends lost 0 bases and 2 bases, in that order; junction bases with no gene match: 7. Germline V lookup: CDR1 SGDLS, CDR2 YYNGEE. The CDR3 reads CASSVAKAGPNTGELFF. The CDR3 nucleotides are TGTGCCAGCAGCGTAGCTAAAGCGGGGCCTAACACCGGGGAGCTGTTTTTT.

The chain couples TRBV7-6 to TRBJ2-1; perhaps TRBD1 as D (5 bases). The germline V gene encodes CDR1 SGHVS and CDR2 FNYEAQ. The CDR3 runs 15 residues. V gave up 1 base and J gave up 4 bases, with 11 bases separating them. CDR3 coding DNA: TGTGCCAGCAGCTTAGGGCAGGGTCCATACAATGAGCAGTTCTTC. Translating it yields CASSLGQGPYNEQFF.

The gene calls are TRBV6-6 and TRBJ2-3; 7 bases agree with TRBD2. V trimming: 2 bases; J trimming: 6 bases; junction bases outside the gene matches: 5. This CDR3 has 14 amino acids. Germline V gives CDR1 MNHNY, CDR2 SVGAGI (reference sequence). The CDR3 DNA reads as TGTGCCAGCAGTTACGGGGGGGAATCGGATACGCAGTATTTT. Translation gives CASSYGGESDTQYF.

The rearrangement joins TRBV10-3 to TRBJ2-5; D unresolved. The ends were cut back, 4 bases at V and 1 base at J, with 4 bases in the middle. Looked up from germline, CDR1 is ENHRY and CDR2 is SYGVKD. The CDR3 runs to 12 residues. CDR3 amino acids: CAISAFQETQYF. CDR3 nucleotides: TGTGCCATCAGTGCCTTCCAAGAGACCCAGTACTTC.

The J gene is TRBJ2-2, the V gene TRBV6-5; D call uncertain. The CDR3 spans 16 residues. Per the germline V gene, CDR1 is MNHEY and CDR2 is SVGAGI. The V end was cut by 0 bases, the J end by 4 bases, with 12 bases between. CDR3 DNA: TGTGCCAGCAGTTACTCGACGCGACTTATCACCGGGGAGCTGTTTTTT. As protein: CASSYSTRLITGELFF.

V gene TRBV2 combines with J gene TRBJ1-2; maybe TRBD1 (6 bases). The CDR3 loop spans 14 amino acids. The ends were cut back, 8 bases at V and 0 bases at J, with 13 bases in the middle. CDR1 is SNHLY and CDR2 is FYNNEI in the germline V gene. CDR3 sequence: CASSPDSSNYGYTF. CDR3 bases: TGTGCCAGCTCCCCGGACAGCTCTAACTATGGCTACACCTTC.

The V call is TRBV7-8, the J call TRBJ2-7; 14 positions match TRBD2. Germline loops: CDR1 SGHVS, CDR2 FQNEAQ. This CDR3 has 17 residues. The J segment lost 4 bases and the V segment lost 0 bases, leaving 5 bases of the junction unmatched. The CDR3 sequence: CASSLAETSGGAYEQYF. CDR3 sequence (DNA): TGTGCCAGCAGCTTAGCGGAGACTAGCGGGGGGGCTTACGAGCAGTACTTC.

The chain recombines TRBV9 with TRBJ1-1; D gene ambiguous. Trimming took off 0 bases at V and 1 base at J, with 7 bases between the two ends. The germline CDR1 and CDR2 sequences are SGDLS and YYNGEE. The CDR3 totals 14 residues. The CDR3 DNA reads TGTGCCAGCAGCGTAGGTGGAGCGAACACTGAAGCTTTCTTT. Translating gives CASSVGGANTEAFF.

This chain connects TRBV7-9 to TRBJ2-5; 9 bases are shared with TRBD2. The germline gives CDR1 SEHNR, CDR2 FQNEAQ (reference sequence). This CDR3 comprises 15 residues. J gave up 5 bases and V 3 bases, and 7 bases lay outside the gene matches. The CDR3 DNA reads as TGTGCCAGCAGCTTCAAGAAGCGGGGGGTGGAGACCCAGTACTTC. As protein: CASSFKKRGVETQYF.